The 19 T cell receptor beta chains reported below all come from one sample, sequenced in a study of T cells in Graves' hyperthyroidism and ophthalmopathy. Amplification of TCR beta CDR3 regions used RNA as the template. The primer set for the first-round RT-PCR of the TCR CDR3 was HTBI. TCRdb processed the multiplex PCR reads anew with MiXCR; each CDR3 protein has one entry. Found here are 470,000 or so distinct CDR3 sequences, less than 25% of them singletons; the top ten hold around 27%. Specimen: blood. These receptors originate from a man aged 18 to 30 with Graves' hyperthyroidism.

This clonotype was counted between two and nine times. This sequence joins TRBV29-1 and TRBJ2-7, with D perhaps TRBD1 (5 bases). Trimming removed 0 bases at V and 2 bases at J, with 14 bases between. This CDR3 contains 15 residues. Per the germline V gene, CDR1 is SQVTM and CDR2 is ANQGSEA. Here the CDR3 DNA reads TGCAGCGTTGAAGAGGGTACAGGCGTACCCTACGAGCAGTACTTC. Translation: CSVEEGTGVPYEQYF.

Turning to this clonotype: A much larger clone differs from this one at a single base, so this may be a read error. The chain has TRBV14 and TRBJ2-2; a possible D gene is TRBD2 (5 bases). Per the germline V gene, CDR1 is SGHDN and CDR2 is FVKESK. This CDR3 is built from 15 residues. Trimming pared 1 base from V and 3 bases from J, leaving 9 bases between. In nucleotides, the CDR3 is TGTGCCAGCAGCCAAGTTGTAGCGTACACCGGGGAGCTGTTTTTT. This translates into CASSQVVAYTGELFF.

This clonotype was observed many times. CDR3 DNA: TGTGCCAGCAGCCCGGCAGCCTACGAGCAGTACTTC. Its protein product is CASSPAAYEQYF. J is TRBJ2-7 and V is TRBV12-3 or TRBV12-4; the D is unclear. Trimming removed 6 bases from V and 2 bases from J, with 8 bases in between. CDR3 length: 12 amino acids.

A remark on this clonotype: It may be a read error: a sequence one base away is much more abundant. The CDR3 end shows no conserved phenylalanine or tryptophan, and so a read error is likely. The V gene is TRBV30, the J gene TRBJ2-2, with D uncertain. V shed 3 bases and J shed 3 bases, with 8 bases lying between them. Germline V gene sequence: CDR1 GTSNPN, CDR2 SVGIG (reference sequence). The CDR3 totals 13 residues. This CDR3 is CAWSESYTGELFY. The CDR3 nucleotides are TGTGCCTGGAGCGAGTCGTACACCGGGGAGCTGTTTTAT.

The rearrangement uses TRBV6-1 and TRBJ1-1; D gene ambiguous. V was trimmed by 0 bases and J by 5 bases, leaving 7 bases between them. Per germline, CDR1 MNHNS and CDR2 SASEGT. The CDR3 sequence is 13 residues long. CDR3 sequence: CASSEARETEAFF. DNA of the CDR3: TGTGCCAGCAGTGAAGCGAGGGAAACTGAAGCTTTCTTT.

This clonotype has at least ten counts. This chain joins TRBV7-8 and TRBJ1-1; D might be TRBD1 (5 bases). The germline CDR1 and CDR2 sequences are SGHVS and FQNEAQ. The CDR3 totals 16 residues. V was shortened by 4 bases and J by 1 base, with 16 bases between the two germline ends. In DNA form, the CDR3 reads TGTGCCAGCAGCTCTACCCCCGAGGGACCGAACACTGAAGCTTTCTTT. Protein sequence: CASSSTPEGPNTEAFF.

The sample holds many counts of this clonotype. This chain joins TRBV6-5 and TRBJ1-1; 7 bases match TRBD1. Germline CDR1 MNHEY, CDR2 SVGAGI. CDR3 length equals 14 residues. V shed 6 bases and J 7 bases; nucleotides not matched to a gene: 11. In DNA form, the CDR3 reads TGTGCCAGCAGGCGGACAGGACAAACCTTTGAAGCTTTCTTT. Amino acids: CASRRTGQTFEAFF.

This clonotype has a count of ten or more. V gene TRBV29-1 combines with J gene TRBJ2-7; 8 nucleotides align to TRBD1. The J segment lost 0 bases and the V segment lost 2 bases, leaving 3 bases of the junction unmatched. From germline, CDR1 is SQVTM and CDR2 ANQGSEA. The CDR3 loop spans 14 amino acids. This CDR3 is CSVEHGQGSYEQYF. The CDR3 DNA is TGCAGCGTTGAACACGGACAGGGCTCCTACGAGCAGTACTTC.

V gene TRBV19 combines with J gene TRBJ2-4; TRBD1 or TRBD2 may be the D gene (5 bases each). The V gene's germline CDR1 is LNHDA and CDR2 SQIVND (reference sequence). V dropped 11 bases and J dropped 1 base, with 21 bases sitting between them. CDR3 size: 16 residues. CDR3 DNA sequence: TGTGCCTCAAGTCTCATTTGGGGGTGGGCCAAAAACATTCAGTACTTC. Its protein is CASSLIWGWAKNIQYF. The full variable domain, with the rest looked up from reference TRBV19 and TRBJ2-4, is DGGITQSPKYLFRKEGQNVTLSCEQNLNHDAMYWYRQDPGQGLRLIYYSQIVNDFQKGDIAEGYSVSREKKESFPLTVTSAQKNPTAFYLCASSLIWGWAKNIQYFGAGTRLSVL.

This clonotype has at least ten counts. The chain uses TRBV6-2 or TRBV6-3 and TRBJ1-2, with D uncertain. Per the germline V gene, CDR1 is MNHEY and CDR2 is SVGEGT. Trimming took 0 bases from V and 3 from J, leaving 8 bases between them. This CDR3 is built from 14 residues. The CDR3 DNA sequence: TGTGCCAGCAGTTACTCGCAGGACTACTATGGCTACACCTTC. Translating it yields CASSYSQDYYGYTF.

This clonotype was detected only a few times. The CDR3 here is CASRSVDRDTQYF. In DNA, the CDR3 is TGTGCCAGCAGATCAGTCGACCGAGATACGCAGTATTTT. The chain couples TRBV6-2 or TRBV6-3 to TRBJ2-3; D ambiguous. This CDR3 comprises 13 residues. Trimming removed 6 bases at V and 5 bases at J, with 12 bases between. Germline loops: CDR1 MNHEY, CDR2 SVGEGT.

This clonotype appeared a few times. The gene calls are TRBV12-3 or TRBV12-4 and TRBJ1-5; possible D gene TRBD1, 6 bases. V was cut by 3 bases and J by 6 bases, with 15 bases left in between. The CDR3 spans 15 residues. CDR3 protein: CASSLLQGVGQPQHF. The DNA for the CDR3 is TGTGCCAGCAGTTTGCTACAGGGAGTGGGTCAGCCCCAGCATTTT.

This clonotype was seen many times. This chain's CDR3 is CASSSPLGRAFF. DNA of the CDR3: TGTGCCAGCAGCTCGCCGTTGGGCAGGGCTTTCTTT. The V gene is TRBV7-9, the J gene TRBJ1-1; D uncertain. Trimming cost V 4 bases and J 11 bases, with 14 bases left between them. The germline gives CDR1 SEHNR, CDR2 FQNEAQ (reference sequence). CDR3 length: 12 residues.

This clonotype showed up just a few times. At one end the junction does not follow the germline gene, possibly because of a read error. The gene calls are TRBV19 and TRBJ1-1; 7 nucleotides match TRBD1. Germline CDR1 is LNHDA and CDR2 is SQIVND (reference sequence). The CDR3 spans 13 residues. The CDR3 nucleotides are TGTGCCAGTAGTCTACAGGGGAACACTGAAACTTTCTTT. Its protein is CASSLQGNTETFF.

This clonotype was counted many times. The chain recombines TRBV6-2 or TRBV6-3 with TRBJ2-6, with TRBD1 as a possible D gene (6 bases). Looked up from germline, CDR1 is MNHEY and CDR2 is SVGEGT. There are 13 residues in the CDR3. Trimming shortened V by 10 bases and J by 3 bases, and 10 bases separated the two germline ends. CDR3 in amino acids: CATSGDGANVLTF. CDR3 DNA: TGTGCCACCTCAGGGGATGGGGCCAACGTCCTGACTTTC.

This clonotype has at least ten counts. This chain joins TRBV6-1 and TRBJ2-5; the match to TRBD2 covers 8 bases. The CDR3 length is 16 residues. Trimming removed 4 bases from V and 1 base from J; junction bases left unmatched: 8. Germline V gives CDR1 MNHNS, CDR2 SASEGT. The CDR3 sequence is CASSGSAAGAQETQYF. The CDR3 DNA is TGTGCCAGCAGTGGGAGTGCAGCGGGGGCCCAAGAGACCCAGTACTTC.

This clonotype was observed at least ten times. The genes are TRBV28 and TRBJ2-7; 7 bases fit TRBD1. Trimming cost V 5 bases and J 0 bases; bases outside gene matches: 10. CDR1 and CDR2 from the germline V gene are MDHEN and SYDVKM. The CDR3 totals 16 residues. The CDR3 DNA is TGTGCCAGCAGTGAAGGGGAGACAGGGAGCTCCTACGAGCAGTACTTC. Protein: CASSEGETGSSYEQYF.

The CDR3 reads CASSQDPGGGYTF. CDR3 nucleotide sequence: TGCGCCAGCAGCCAAGATCCAGGGGGCGGCTACACCTTC. The chain links TRBV4-1 to TRBJ1-2; 8 positions agree with TRBD1. The CDR3 length is 13 residues. CDR1 MGHRA and CDR2 YSYEKL come from the germline V gene. With 0 bases clipped from V and 8 bases from J, the junction kept 2 bases outside the gene matches.

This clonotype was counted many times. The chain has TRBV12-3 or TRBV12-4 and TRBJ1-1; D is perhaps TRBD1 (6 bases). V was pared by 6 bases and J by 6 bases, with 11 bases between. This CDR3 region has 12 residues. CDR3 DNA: TGTGCCAGCAGCCAGGGGAAGGCTGAAGCTTTCTTT. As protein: CASSQGKAEAFF.